Following are 10 T cell receptor beta chains from one sample sequenced in a study of CXCR3-negative and CXCR3-positive naive CD8 T cells. What these receptors recognize is not known. General study results and limits: CXCR3-positive naive cells carried more hydrophobic TRB CDR3s than CXCR3-negative naive cells did.

UMI labels and 5' RACE were used to prepare the TRB cDNA libraries. TCRdb reprocessed the 5' RACE reads, with one entry per CDR3 protein and no DNA. This sample contains around 88,000 distinct CDR3 sequences. What was sequenced was naive CXCR3+ CD8+ T cells from blood. The subset was: CD45RO-CCR7+CD27+CD95- naive CD8+ T cells expressing CXCR3 (TNR3+). These receptors all come from a human donor in good health. Some clones in this sample may be carry-over from other donors' samples.

V is TRBV15 and J is TRBJ2-5. Germline assignment: CDR1 LNHNV and CDR2 YYDKDF (reference sequence). This CDR3 contains 13 residues. CDR3 sequence: CATSRVGLETQYF. Full variable domain (missing parts from reference TRBV15 and TRBJ2-5): DAMVIQNPRYQVTQFGKPVTLSCSQTLNHNVMYWYQQKSSQAPKLLFHYYDKDFNNEADTPDNFQSRRPNTSFCFLDIRSPGLGDTAMYLCATSRVGLETQYFGPGTRLLVL.

The chain links TRBV14 to TRBJ2-1; the D call of TRBD2 rests on TCRdb alone, since no DNA is present to check it. This CDR3 comprises 17 residues. Germline loops: CDR1 SGHDN, CDR2 FVKESK. CDR3: CASSRGLAGYSYNEQFF. Together with reference TRBV14 and TRBJ2-1, the CDR3 gives the full variable domain: EAGVTQFPSHSVIEKGQTVTLRCDPISGHDNLYWYRRVMGKEIKFLLHFVKESKQDESGMPNNRFLAERTGGTYSTLKVQPAELEDSGVYFCASSRGLAGYSYNEQFFGPGTRLTVL.

The J gene is TRBJ2-5, the V gene TRBV7-3; checking the TCRdb D call of TRBD2 is not possible without DNA. The CDR3 covers 14 residues. Germline assignment: CDR1 SGHTA and CDR2 FQGTGA. The CDR3 sequence: CASSLIGLQETQYF.

This rearrangement joins TRBV7-9 to TRBJ2-7; TCRdb's D gene call, TRBD1, goes unchecked for lack of DNA. The CDR3 has 15 residues. Germline V gene lookup returns CDR1 SEHNR and CDR2 FQNEAQ (reference sequence). The CDR3 spells CASTLVGTGNGEQYF.

V gene TRBV20-1 combines with J gene TRBJ2-5; TCRdb's D gene call, TRBD1, goes unchecked for lack of DNA. Germline V gene lookup returns CDR1 DFQATT and CDR2 SNEGSKA (reference sequence). CDR3 length: 15 amino acids. CDR3 protein: CSASARRAGEETQYF.

V and J are TRBV6-4 and TRBJ2-1; without DNA, the TCRdb call of TRBD2 cannot be checked. This CDR3 comprises 16 residues. Germline V gene sequence: CDR1 MRHNA, CDR2 SNTAGT. The chain's CDR3 is CASSESSAPSYNEQFF.

The rearrangement links TRBV9 to TRBJ2-1; there is no DNA to check the TCRdb D call of TRBD2. The CDR3 length is 12 residues. The germline V gene has CDR1 SGDLS and CDR2 YYNGEE. The CDR3 is CASSQGGGEQFF.

This chain connects TRBV29-1 to TRBJ2-7; checking the TCRdb D call of TRBD1 is not possible without DNA. Germline V gene data show CDR1 as SQVTM and CDR2 as ANQGSEA. The CDR3 spans 12 residues. CDR3 sequence: CSAVREPNEQYF.

The chain's CDR3 is CASSAAYEQYF. V and J are TRBV18 and TRBJ2-7. CDR1 KGHSH and CDR2 LQKENI come from the germline V gene. The CDR3 consists of 11 residues.

The V gene is TRBV12-3 or TRBV12-4, the J gene TRBJ2-5; TCRdb's D gene call, TRBD1, goes unchecked for lack of DNA. The CDR3 runs 15 residues. The CDR3 reads CASSADRGVQETQYF.